This paragraph covers one TCR beta chain sequence. Which antigen it targets is not known. No much larger clone is present one base from it, and per-base qualities are unavailable. TCR cDNA was synthesized by 5'RACE template switching, which introduced a universal primer site and unique molecular identifiers. cDNA synthesis was primed from both the TCR alpha and TCR beta constant segments. Library amplification used two PCR steps, and the second PCR step added sample barcodes and sequencing adapters. Sequencing of the libraries was done on either Illumina HiSeq 2500 (2x100 bp) or NovaSeq (2x150 bp). Regarding the original processing steps: Reads were demultiplexed and collapsed into UMI consensus sequences with MIGEC, and V(D)J alignment was performed with MiXCR. Clonotypes responding to the vaccine were identified with edgeR on replicate PBMC samples, with the criteria of FDR below 0.01 and a log2 fold change above 5 up to day 15. Each bulk clonotype received a CD4 or CD8 identity based on whether the sequenced CD4 or CD8 repertoire contained that clonotype at higher abundance. TCRdb itself trimmed the public reads at Q25 with fastp, ran MiXCR and retained productive beta chains. Every CDR3 protein is listed once, alongside the most common genes and DNA of its rows. These V and J calls derive from TCRdb rather than the authors' analysis. Present in this sample are about 330,000 distinct CDR3 sequences, about 7.8% of which were seen just once. Clones ranked in the top ten supply approximately 15% of the sample.

This sample was included in a study of T cells after yellow fever vaccination (dated by TCRdb to between 2017 and 2020). General notes on the study: The SMART-Seq v4 Ultra Low Input RNA kit was used to prepare libraries from fractions with low cell numbers. Bulk TCR alpha and beta repertoires were sequenced longitudinally to track T-cell clones before and after primary and booster YFV17D yellow fever vaccination. Two healthy male donors, one aged 18 to 30 and one aged 30 to 40 years, were included in the cohort. Blood was collected at multiple timepoints before and after primary and secondary immunization, and bulk PBMC replicates and cell subsets were isolated.

Results the study describes overall, beyond this receptor: Most clones expanded after primary vaccination (about 96% of CD4 and approximately 86% of CD8) were re-detected after the booster, suggesting that broad memory maintenance occurred. FACS-sorted repertoires could contain abundant contaminating clonotypes from the bulk population, so computational filtering was required. A small share of clonotypes occurred in both CD4 and CD8 compartments, likely arising from convergent recombination. The study included only two donors, which limits how far the findings can be generalized. The secondary T-cell response was weaker than the primary response but faster, peaking on day 5 instead of day 15.

What this sample's treatment or condition label stands for: live attenuated yellow fever vaccine strain. At each blood-draw timepoint, two biological replicates of bulk PBMCs were obtained. PBMCs were isolated from peripheral blood using a standard Ficoll-Paque protocol. RNA was extracted with TriZol from bulk PBMCs, CD4 and CD8 fractions, and dextramer-positive and dextramer-negative fractions. Trimming leaves V shorter by 3 bases and J shorter by 5 bases, with the junction holding 6 bases beyond the gene matches. The CDR3 contains 14 residues, cysteine and phenylalanine counted. The CDR3 DNA has 42 bases and is translated from base 1. CDR1 SGHRS and CDR2 YFSETQ were looked up in the germline V gene.

The chain is assembled from TRBV5-1 and TRBJ1-1; 8 bases in the junction line up with TRBD1. This specimen consisted of PBMCs, obtained about 49 days after the first yellow fever vaccination. This receptor was obtained from a young man who received the YFV17D yellow fever vaccine. The nucleotide sequence reads TGCGCCAGCAGCTGGGCCGACAGGGGAACTGAAGCTTTCTTT. Translated, it reads CASSWADRGTEAFF.